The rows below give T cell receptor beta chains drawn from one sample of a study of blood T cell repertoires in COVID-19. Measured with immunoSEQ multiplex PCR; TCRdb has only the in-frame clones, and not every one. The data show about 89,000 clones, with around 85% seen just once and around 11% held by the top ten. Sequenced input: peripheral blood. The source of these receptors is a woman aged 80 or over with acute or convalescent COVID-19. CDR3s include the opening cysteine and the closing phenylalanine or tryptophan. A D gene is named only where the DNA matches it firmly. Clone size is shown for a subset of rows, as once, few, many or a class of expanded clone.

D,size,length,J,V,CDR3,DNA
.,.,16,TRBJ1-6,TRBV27,CASSLSGNSYNSPLHF,TGTGCCAGCAGTTTGTCGGGGAACTCCTATAATTCACCCCTCCACTTT
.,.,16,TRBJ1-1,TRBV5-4,CASSLAGRGMNTEAFF,TGTGCCAGCAGCTTGGCCGGCAGGGGAATGAACACTGAAGCTTTCTTT
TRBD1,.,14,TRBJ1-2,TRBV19,CASRTMDRVNGYTF,TGTGCCAGTAGAACAATGGACAGGGTTAATGGCTACACCTTC
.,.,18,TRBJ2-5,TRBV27,CASIPKFRGDTGGETQYF,TGTGCCAGCATACCAAAGTTCCGGGGGGACACAGGGGGAGAGACCCAGTACTTC
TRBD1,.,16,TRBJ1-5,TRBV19,CASRLTRGQGNQPQHF,TGTGCCAGTAGACTTACCCGAGGACAGGGCAATCAGCCCCAGCATTTT
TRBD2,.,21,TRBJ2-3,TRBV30,CAWNHGEVFAGGPPVTDTQYF,TGTGCCTGGAACCACGGGGAGGTGTTCGCGGGGGGGCCCCCCGTCACAGATACGCAGTATTTT
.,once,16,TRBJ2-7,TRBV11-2,CASSLGPGTRSYEQYF,TGTGCCAGCAGCTTAGGTCCGGGGACAAGATCCTACGAGCAGTACTTC
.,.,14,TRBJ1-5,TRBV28,CASLGDNWRQPQHF,TGTGCCTCCTTAGGGGACAATTGGAGGCAGCCCCAGCATTTT
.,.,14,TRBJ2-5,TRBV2,CASSERGWGETQYF,TGTGCCAGCAGTGAACGGGGGTGGGGAGAGACCCAGTACTTC
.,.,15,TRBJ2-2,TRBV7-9,CASSLGSGDTGELFF,TGTGCCAGCAGCTTAGGGTCCGGGGACACCGGGGAGCTGTTTTTT
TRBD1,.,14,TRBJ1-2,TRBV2,CASSTTGESYGYTF,TGTGCCAGCAGTACTACAGGGGAAAGCTATGGCTACACCTTC
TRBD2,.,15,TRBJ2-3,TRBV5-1,CASSLPRGGADTQYF,TGCGCCAGCAGCTTGCCCCGGGGGGGGGCAGATACGCAGTATTTT
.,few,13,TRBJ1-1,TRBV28,CATNREGSTEAFF,TGTGCCACCAACAGGGAAGGGAGCACTGAAGCTTTCTTT
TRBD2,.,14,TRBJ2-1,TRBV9,CASSVTSEGNEQFF,TGTGCCAGCAGCGTAACTAGCGAGGGCAATGAGCAGTTCTTC
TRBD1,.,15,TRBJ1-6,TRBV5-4,CASSLGWDRSSPLHF,TGTGCCAGCAGCTTGGGATGGGACAGATCTTCACCCCTCCACTTT
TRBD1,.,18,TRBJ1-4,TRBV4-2,CASSQEVPQGATNEKLFF,TGTGCCAGCAGCCAAGAGGTGCCCCAGGGGGCCACTAATGAAAAACTGTTTTTT
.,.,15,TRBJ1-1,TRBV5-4,CASSLGAAGDTEAFF,TGTGCCAGCAGCTTGGGGGCGGCAGGGGACACTGAAGCTTTCTTT
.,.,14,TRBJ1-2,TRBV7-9,CASSLQGEVGGYTF,TGTGCCAGCAGCTTACAGGGTGAGGTGGGTGGCTACACCTTC
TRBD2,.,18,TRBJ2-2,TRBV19,CASSIGLAGAVNTGELFF,TGTGCCAGTAGTATAGGTCTAGCGGGGGCAGTGAACACCGGGGAGCTGTTTTTT
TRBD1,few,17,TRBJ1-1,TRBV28,CASSLMGLRGRGPEAFF,TGTGCCAGCAGTTTAATGGGCCTTAGGGGGCGAGGGCCTGAAGCTTTCTTT
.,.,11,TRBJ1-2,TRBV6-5,CATRQDYGYTF,TGTGCCACCCGGCAGGACTATGGCTACACCTTC
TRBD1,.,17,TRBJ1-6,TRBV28,CASSRTGGFTYNSPLHF,TGTGCCAGCAGCCGGACAGGGGGTTTTACCTATAATTCACCCCTCCACTTT
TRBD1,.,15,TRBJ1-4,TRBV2,CASSVSGTGVEKLFF,TGTGCCAGCAGTGTGTCAGGGACAGGGGTTGAAAAACTGTTTTTT
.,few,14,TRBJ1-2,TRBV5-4,CASSVGDGFYGYTF,TGTGCCAGCAGCGTTGGAGATGGATTCTATGGCTACACCTTC
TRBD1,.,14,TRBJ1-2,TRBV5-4,CASSRGQSDYGYTF,TGTGCCAGCAGCCGGGGACAGTCGGACTATGGCTACACCTTC
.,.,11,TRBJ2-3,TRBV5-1,CASTSTDTQYF,TGCGCCAGCACCAGTACAGATACGCAGTATTTT
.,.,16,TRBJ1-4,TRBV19,CASSTLNRATNEKLFF,TGTGCCAGTAGTACCCTAAACAGGGCGACTAATGAAAAACTGTTTTTT
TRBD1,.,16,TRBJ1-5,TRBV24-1,CATSDLDRVCNQPQHF,TGTGCCACCAGTGATTTGGACAGGGTGTGCAATCAGCCCCAGCATTTT
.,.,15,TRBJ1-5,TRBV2,CASRDSNVSDQPQHF,TGTGCCAGCAGAGACAGTAATGTCTCGGATCAGCCCCAGCATTTT
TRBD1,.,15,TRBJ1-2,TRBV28,CASSSSGEGAEGYTF,TGTGCCAGCAGTTCATCTGGAGAGGGGGCGGAGGGCTACACCTTC
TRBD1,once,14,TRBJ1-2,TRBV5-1,CASSATTGVGGYTF,TGCGCCAGCAGCGCCACGACAGGGGTGGGAGGCTACACCTTC
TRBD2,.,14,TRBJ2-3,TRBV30,CAWIPRGDRDTQYF,TGTGCCTGGATACCCCGGGGGGATAGGGATACGCAGTATTTT
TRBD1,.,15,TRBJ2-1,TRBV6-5,CASSYRGTGANEQFF,TGTGCCAGCAGTTACAGGGGGACAGGGGCCAATGAGCAGTTCTTC
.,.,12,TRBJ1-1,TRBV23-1,CASSRSGASAFF,TGCGCCAGCAGTCGTTCAGGGGCTTCAGCTTTCTTT
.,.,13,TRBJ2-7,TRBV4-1,CASSQGLVGEQYF,TGCGCCAGCAGCCAAGGACTAGTCGGCGAGCAGTACTTC
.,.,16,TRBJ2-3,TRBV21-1,CASSKAGQEKGDTQYF,TGTGCCAGCAGCAAAGCGGGACAGGAGAAGGGTGATACGCAGTATTTT
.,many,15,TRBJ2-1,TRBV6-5,CASSYFTGRGNEQFF,TGTGCCAGCAGTTACTTTACAGGGCGAGGTAATGAGCAGTTCTTC
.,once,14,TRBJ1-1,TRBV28,CASSLAGWNTEAFF,TGTGCCAGCAGTTTAGCAGGCTGGAACACTGAAGCTTTCTTT
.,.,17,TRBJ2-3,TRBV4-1,CASSQVLQGTGTDTQYF,TGCGCCAGCAGCCAAGTCCTACAGGGGACTGGCACAGATACGCAGTATTTT
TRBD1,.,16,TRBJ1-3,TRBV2,CASSAGQISTGNTIYF,TGTGCCAGCAGTGCGGGACAGATCTCGACTGGAAACACCATATATTTT
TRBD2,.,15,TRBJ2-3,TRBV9,CASSVSGGGADTQYF,TGTGCCAGCAGCGTATCGGGCGGGGGGGCAGATACGCAGTATTTT
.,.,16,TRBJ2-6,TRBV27,CASSPIRGAGANVLTF,TGTGCCAGCAGTCCCATCCGGGGGGCAGGGGCCAACGTCCTGACTTTC
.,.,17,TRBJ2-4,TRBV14,CASSQDSTGRSKNIQYF,TGTGCCAGCAGCCAAGATAGTACGGGGAGGTCCAAAAACATTCAGTACTTC
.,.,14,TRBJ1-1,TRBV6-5,CASGRGDKNTEAFF,TGTGCCAGCGGGCGGGGGGATAAGAACACTGAAGCTTTCTTT
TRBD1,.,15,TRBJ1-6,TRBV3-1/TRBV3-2,CASSQEGRGRSPLHF,TGTGCCAGCAGCCAAGAGGGCAGGGGGCGTTCACCCCTCCACTTT
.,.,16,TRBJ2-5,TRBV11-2,CASSTRQEMYQETQYF,TGTGCCAGCAGCACCCGACAGGAGATGTACCAAGAGACCCAGTACTTC
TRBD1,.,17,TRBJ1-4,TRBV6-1,CASSETTGIRSNEKLFF,TGTGCCAGCAGTGAAACGACAGGGATTCGAAGTAATGAAAAACTGTTTTTT
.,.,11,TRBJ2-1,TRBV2,CASSRQGLPFF,TGTGCCAGCAGTCGTCAGGGGCTACCGTTCTTC
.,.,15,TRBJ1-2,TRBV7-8,CASSPWGETYYGYTF,TGTGCCAGCAGCCCATGGGGGGAAACCTACTATGGCTACACCTTC
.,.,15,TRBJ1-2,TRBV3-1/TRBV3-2,CASSQGPGHGYGYTF,TGTGCCAGCAGCCAAGGCCCAGGGCACGGGTATGGCTACACCTTC
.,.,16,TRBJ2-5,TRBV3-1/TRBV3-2,CASSQDNRAGKETQYF,TGTGCCAGCAGCCAGGACAATAGGGCGGGAAAAGAGACCCAGTACTTC
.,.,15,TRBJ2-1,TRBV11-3,CASSLGGGKNNEQFF,TGTGCCAGCAGCTTAGGAGGGGGAAAGAACAATGAGCAGTTCTTC
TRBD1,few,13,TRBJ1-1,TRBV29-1,CSAVKQGATEAFF,TGCAGCGCCGTCAAACAGGGGGCTACCGAAGCTTTCTTT